This is a list of T cell receptor beta chains from one sample in a study of CD8 T cells in Susac syndrome. TCRdb reanalysed the immunoSEQ multiplex PCR reads using MiXCR and keeps one entry per CDR3 protein. The sample consists of 170,000 or so distinct CDR3 sequences, roughly 92% of them appearing once. Sequenced input: CD4+ T cells from PBMCs. These receptors were collected from a human donor with multiple sclerosis. Both conserved end residues are part of each CDR3.

V gene: TRBV7-6; CDR3 protein: CASSLASSGAEQYF
V gene: TRBV4-2; CDR3 protein: CASSWSSGGSETQYF
V gene: TRBV7-3; CDR3 protein: CASSLERGSLRGNSPLHF
V gene: TRBV4-3; CDR3 protein: CASSQDWATGELFF
V gene: TRBV18; CDR3 protein: CASSPEIQAFSYEQYF
V gene: TRBV2; CDR3 protein: CASRRDLGSYEQYF
V gene: TRBV3-1; CDR3 protein: CASSPLQGRGNYGYTF
V gene: TRBV5-1; CDR3 protein: CASTERQGNLGNTIYF
V gene: TRBV18; CDR3 protein: CASSPGSGGFNEQFF
V gene: TRBV5-6; CDR3 protein: CASSLPPGGAGNYGYTF
V gene: TRBV6-5; CDR3 protein: CASSSTTRLAGFMNHNPEQFF
V gene: TRBV20-1; CDR3 protein: CSARVPAGDSDTQYF
V gene: TRBV10-3; CDR3 protein: CAISEGRGDQPQHF
V gene: TRBV2; CDR3 protein: CASRVDSEAFF
V gene: TRBV15; CDR3 protein: CATSKDRAYTDTQYF
V gene: TRBV4-1; CDR3 protein: CASRDRMGPGETQYF
V gene: TRBV7-9; CDR3 protein: CASSPVRGLATEAFF
V gene: TRBV10-3; CDR3 protein: CAIGPGGGQDTQYF
V gene: TRBV4-1; CDR3 protein: CASSPFGVSGNTIYF
V gene: TRBV7-9; CDR3 protein: CASSHGLAGGAYEQFF